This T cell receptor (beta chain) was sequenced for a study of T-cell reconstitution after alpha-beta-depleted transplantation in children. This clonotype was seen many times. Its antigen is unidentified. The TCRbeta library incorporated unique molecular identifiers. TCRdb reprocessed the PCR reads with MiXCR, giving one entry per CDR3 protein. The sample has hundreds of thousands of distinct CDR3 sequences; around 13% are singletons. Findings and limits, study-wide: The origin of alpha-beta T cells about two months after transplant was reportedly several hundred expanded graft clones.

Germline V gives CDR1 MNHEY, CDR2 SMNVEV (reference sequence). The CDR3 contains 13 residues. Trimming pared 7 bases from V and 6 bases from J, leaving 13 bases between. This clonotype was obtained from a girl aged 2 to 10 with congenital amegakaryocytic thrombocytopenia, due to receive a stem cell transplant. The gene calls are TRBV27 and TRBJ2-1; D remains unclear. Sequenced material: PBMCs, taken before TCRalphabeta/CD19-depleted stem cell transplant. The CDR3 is CASKTWEFNEQFF. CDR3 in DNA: TGTGCCAGCAAAACGTGGGAATTCAATGAGCAGTTCTTC.